These T cell receptor beta chains were read from a single sample in a study of blood T cell repertoires in COVID-19. TCRdb's table, derived via immunoSEQ multiplex PCR, lists solely in-frame clones and lacks some. The top ten hold 15% of the sample, which has around 230,000 clones, 70% to 85% seen once. Specimen: PBMCs or T cells enriched from blood (not recorded which). The receptors were sampled from a man aged 35 to 55 who had recovered from COVID-19. Both conserved end residues are part of each CDR3. The D gene is left open where the match is weak. Rows give clone size only sometimes, using once, few, many, or a class for an expanded clone.

V	D	J	size	DNA	CDR3
TRBV28	NA	TRBJ1-5	once	TGTGCCAGCAGTTTCTATAGGGGGGGGTCTCATCAGCCCCAGCATTTT	CASSFYRGGSHQPQHF
TRBV28	NA	TRBJ2-1	NA	TGTGCCAGCAGTACAACGAGGGATCTCTCCTACAATGAGCAGTTCTTC	CASSTTRDLSYNEQFF
TRBV7-7	NA	TRBJ1-1	NA	TGTGCCAGCAGCCCGCTACAGGGCCGAAACACTGAAGCTTTCTTT	CASSPLQGRNTEAFF
TRBV18	NA	TRBJ2-1	NA	TGTGCCAGCTCACCATCCGTGACAGGTTACTACAATGAGCAGTTCTTC	CASSPSVTGYYNEQFF
TRBV3-1/TRBV3-2	TRBD2	TRBJ2-3	NA	TGTGCCAGCAGCCAAGCCAGCGGGGGGGCGACAGATACGCAGTATTTT	CASSQASGGATDTQYF
TRBV29-1	TRBD1	TRBJ2-7	NA	TGCAGCGTTGTTAGTGGGACAGGATACGAGCAGTACTTC	CSVVSGTGYEQYF
TRBV5-1	TRBD1	TRBJ2-7	NA	TGCGCCAGCAGCTTGCTCGGGACAGGGGACGAGCAGTACTTC	CASSLLGTGDEQYF
TRBV5-1	NA	TRBJ2-2	NA	TGCGCCAGTACTCATTCCAACACCGGGGAGCTGTTTTTT	CASTHSNTGELFF
TRBV18	NA	TRBJ2-7	once	TGTGCCAGCTCACCGATCGGGGACGAGCAGTACTTC	CASSPIGDEQYF
TRBV30	NA	TRBJ1-1	NA	TGTGCCTGGAGGGGCAAGACGGGTGGAGGGACTGAAGCTTTCTTT	CAWRGKTGGGTEAFF
TRBV5-1	TRBD1	TRBJ1-5	few	TGCGCCAGCAGCTTGGGGCACAGGGGAACCGAGCCCCAGCATTTT	CASSLGHRGTEPQHF
TRBV19	NA	TRBJ1-2	NA	TGTGCCAGTAGTATATCTAGTGGAGGATCCGGTGGCTACACCTTC	CASSISSGGSGGYTF
TRBV9	TRBD1	TRBJ1-2	NA	TGTGCCAGCGGGAGGGACAGGATGAACTATGGCTACACCTTC	CASGRDRMNYGYTF
TRBV28	TRBD1	TRBJ1-6	few	TGTGCCAGCAGAGCGGGACAGGGAGCTTCACCCCTCCACTTT	CASRAGQGASPLHF
TRBV28	NA	TRBJ2-4	few	TGTGCCAGCAGTTTTGTTTTGGCAGGGGTAAAAAACATTCAGTACTTC	CASSFVLAGVKNIQYF
TRBV28	NA	TRBJ1-5	NA	TGTGCCAGCAGAGTAACGAGGCACGATCAGCCCCAGCATTTT	CASRVTRHDQPQHF
TRBV4-1	NA	TRBJ2-5	NA	TGCGCCAGCAGCCAAGTGAGAGAGACCCAGTACTTC	CASSQVRETQYF
TRBV19	TRBD1	TRBJ1-5	few	TGTGCCAGTAGTCCCCGACAGGGAAGGGGGTATAGCAATCAGCCCCAGCATTTT	CASSPRQGRGYSNQPQHF
TRBV5-1	TRBD1	TRBJ2-7	NA	TGCGCCAGCAGCTTGGGGCTGGGACAGGGTTTCTTCGAGCAGTACTTC	CASSLGLGQGFFEQYF
TRBV24-1	NA	TRBJ1-3	NA	TGTGCCACCAGATCGGGCGCGGGTGGAAACACCATATATTTT	CATRSGAGGNTIYF
TRBV9	TRBD1	TRBJ2-7	NA	TGTGCCAGCAGCCCGCGGACAGGGCCGGACGAGCAGTACTTC	CASSPRTGPDEQYF
TRBV18	NA	TRBJ2-1	NA	TGTGCCAGCTCACCATCCCGAGCCCCCGAGCAGTTCTTC	CASSPSRAPEQFF